The 18 T cell receptor beta chains below were found in one sample sequenced in a study of CXCR3-negative and CXCR3-positive naive CD8 T cells. TRB cDNA libraries were made by UMI-labeled 5' RACE. From its re-call of the 5' RACE reads, TCRdb lists each CDR3 protein once, without DNA. The sample has tens of thousands of distinct CDR3 sequences, and its top ten clones hold around 18%. The sequenced sample consisted of memory CD8+ T cells from blood. These receptors originate from a human donor in good health. Some clones in this sample may be carry-over from other donors' samples.

The chain carries TRBV9 and TRBJ2-1; TCRdb reports TRBD1, a call that lacks DNA to check it against. Germline V gene lookup returns CDR1 SGDLS and CDR2 YYNGEE. The length of the CDR3 is 15 residues. CDR3: CAIILTGSSYNEQFF.

This CDR3 is CASSFNRAGGIAIEQFF. The rearrangement links TRBV12-3 or TRBV12-4 to TRBJ2-1; TCRdb returns TRBD1, unconfirmable since there is no DNA. This CDR3 has 17 amino acids.

The genes are TRBV20-1 and TRBJ2-1. Germline V CDR1 and CDR2: DFQATT, SNEGSKA (reference sequence). The CDR3 has 16 residues. The CDR3 sequence is CSARDLGGSSYNEQFF.

The chain carries TRBV11-2 and TRBJ2-7. The CDR3 sequence is 13 residues long. Germline CDR1 is SGHAT and CDR2 is FQNNGV. The CDR3 is CASSPDLDYEQYF.

The gene calls are TRBV7-9 and TRBJ2-2. The CDR3 is 15 residues long. Per germline, CDR1 SEHNR and CDR2 FQNEAQ (reference sequence). CDR3: CASSLVGGNTGELFF.

The CDR3 sequence is CASSFNRGYEQYF. The chain has TRBV28 and TRBJ2-7; the TCRdb D gene call, TRBD1, has no DNA to confirm it. From germline, CDR1 is MDHEN and CDR2 SYDVKM. CDR3 length: 13 amino acids.

J is TRBJ2-7 and V is TRBV20-1. Germline loops: CDR1 DFQATT, CDR2 SNEGSKA (reference sequence). The CDR3 length is 12 residues. The CDR3 reads CSARDESREQYF.

This sequence joins TRBV28 and TRBJ2-5; checking the TCRdb D call of TRBD1 is not possible without DNA. Germline values: CDR1 MDHEN, CDR2 SYDVKM. The length of the CDR3 is 13 residues. CDR3 sequence reads: CASTSGAGETQYF. Together with reference TRBV28 and TRBJ2-5, the CDR3 gives the full variable domain: DVKVTQSSRYLVKRTGEKVFLECVQDMDHENMFWYRQDPGLGLRLIYFSYDVKMKEKGDIPEGYSVSREKKERFSLILESASTNQTSMYLCASTSGAGETQYFGPGTRLLVL.

V and J are TRBV5-1 and TRBJ1-2; checking the TCRdb D call of TRBD1 is not possible without DNA. Germline V gene sequence: CDR1 SGHRS, CDR2 YFSETQ. This CDR3 has 14 residues. The CDR3 here is CASSGPGGLDGYTF.

The rearrangement links TRBV15 to TRBJ2-1; without DNA, the TCRdb call of TRBD2 cannot be checked. Germline V gene lookup returns CDR1 LNHNV and CDR2 YYDKDF (reference sequence). This CDR3 spans 14 amino acids. The CDR3 protein is CATSTGGGAFEQFF.

The chain uses TRBV19 and TRBJ1-1; the D gene TCRdb calls, TRBD1, cannot be checked with no DNA. Germline V gene lookup returns CDR1 LNHDA and CDR2 SQIVND (reference sequence). The CDR3 covers 14 residues. CDR3 sequence: CASSIARQGVEAFF.

The chain uses TRBV29-1 and TRBJ1-1. CDR1 is SQVTM, CDR2 ANQGSEA, per germline. This CDR3 spans 11 amino acids. The CDR3 loop reads CSVEVNTEAFF.

The V and J genes are TRBV4-3 and TRBJ1-6; TCRdb's D gene call, TRBD1, goes unchecked for lack of DNA. The CDR3 runs 15 residues. From germline, CDR1 is LGHNA and CDR2 YSLEER. CDR3: CASSQESGGLSPLHF.

V and J are TRBV20-1 and TRBJ2-7. The CDR3 is 13 residues long. The V gene's germline CDR1 is DFQATT and CDR2 SNEGSKA (reference sequence). CDR3 sequence reads: CSARIREYGEQYF.

The V gene is TRBV4-1, the J gene TRBJ2-6; TCRdb proposes TRBD2, but this gene call is untestable without DNA. The CDR3 spans 16 residues. CDR1 is MGHRA, CDR2 YSYEKL, per germline. CDR3 in amino acids: CASSQDEGGGANVLTF.

The chain has TRBV7-6 and TRBJ2-5; TCRdb's D call of TRBD2 is untestable without DNA. This CDR3 is 16 amino acids long. The V gene's germline CDR1 is SGHVS and CDR2 FNYEAQ. CDR3: CASSLSRLAEQETQYF.

This chain joins TRBV7-9 and TRBJ2-1; TCRdb reports TRBD2, a call that lacks DNA to check it against. CDR1 SEHNR and CDR2 FQNEAQ come from the germline V gene (reference sequence). The CDR3 is 13 residues long. The CDR3: CASSSGGSNEQFF.

The V call is TRBV29-1, the J call TRBJ2-7; TCRdb's D call of TRBD2 is untestable without DNA. CDR1 SQVTM and CDR2 ANQGSEA come from the germline V gene. The CDR3 runs to 15 residues. CDR3 region: CSVESWAREGPEQYF.